This T cell receptor beta chain was recorded in a study of human T cells and chemical hapten exposure. One entry per CDR3 protein results from TCRdb running MiXCR on the RACE reads. The sample yields under 400,000 distinct CDR3 sequences, 4.5% to 5.5% seen once. Time point defined: pre-sensitization, week 0. The treatment denotes: therapeutic diphenylcyclopropenone sensitization with weekly scalp DPC. This clonotype was counted ten times or more. The CDR3 consists of 17 residues. Deletions cut 1 base from V and 6 bases from J, with 19 bases between. The sequence was obtained from a woman aged 45-59 years with alopecia areata. Some clones in this sample may be carry-over from other donors' samples. This chain connects TRBV12-3 or TRBV12-4 to TRBJ1-5; tentatively, D is TRBD1 (5 bases). Source: whole blood, taken in connection with sensitization to the hapten diphenylcyclopropenone (DPC). CDR3 nucleotides: TGTGCCAGCAGTTTAGGGACAACAGGCTTCCGGGTTCAGCCCCAGCATTTT. The encoded protein is CASSLGTTGFRVQPQHF.